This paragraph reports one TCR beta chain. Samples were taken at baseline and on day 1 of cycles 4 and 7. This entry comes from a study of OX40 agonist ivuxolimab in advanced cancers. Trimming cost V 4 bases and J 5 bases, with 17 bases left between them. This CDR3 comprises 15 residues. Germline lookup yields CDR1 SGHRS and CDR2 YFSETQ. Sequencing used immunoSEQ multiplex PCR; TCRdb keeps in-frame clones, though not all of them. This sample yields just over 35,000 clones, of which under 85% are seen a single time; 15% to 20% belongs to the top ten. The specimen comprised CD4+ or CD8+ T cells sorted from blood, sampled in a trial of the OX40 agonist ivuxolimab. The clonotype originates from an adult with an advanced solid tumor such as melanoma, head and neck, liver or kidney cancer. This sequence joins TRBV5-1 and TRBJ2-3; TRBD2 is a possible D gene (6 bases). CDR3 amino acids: CASSTTGTLGDTQYF. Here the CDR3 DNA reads TGCGCCAGCAGCACAACCGGGACTCTAGGAGATACGCAGTATTTT.